Sequencing of this T cell receptor beta chain was carried out in a study of blood T cell repertoires in COVID-19. Study context: Samples representing acute and convalescent COVID-19 were sourced from the United States, Italy and Spain. PBMCs, B-cell-depleted T cells, or T cells were the source of the cDNA or gDNA that made up the material.

This clone came up a few times. The CDR3 loop spans 13 amino acids. V trimming: 9 bases; J trimming: 1 base; junction bases outside the gene matches: 1. The V gene's germline CDR1 is LNHDA and CDR2 SQIVND (reference sequence). In the original workflow: Quantification of nucleated cells was approximated via reference gene primer amplification. The data were produced by immunoSEQ multiplex PCR, yet TCRdb's version contains in-frame clones alone and is incomplete. V, J and clone size are taken as reported in that table, and D and trimming were inferred from the DNA itself. The table records 120,000 to 150,000 clones, over 75% of them present only once.

The TCR comes from a man aged 55 to 69 with active or convalescent COVID-19. The specimen sequenced was peripheral blood. This rearrangement joins TRBV19 to TRBJ2-3; TRBD2 matches at 10 bases. CDR3 sequence (DNA): TGTGCCAGCGGGACTAGCGGCACAGATACGCAGTATTTT. It codes for CASGTSGTDTQYF. The full variable domain, rest sourced from reference TRBV19 and TRBJ2-3, is DGGITQSPKYLFRKEGQNVTLSCEQNLNHDAMYWYRQDPGQGLRLIYYSQIVNDFQKGDIAEGYSVSREKKESFPLTVTSAQKNPTAFYLCASGTSGTDTQYFGPGTRLTVL.